This T cell receptor beta chain stems from a study of memory CD4+ T cells and cytomegalovirus serostatus. Single viable CD3+CD4+CD8-CD45RO+ cells were sorted as the memory CD4+ T cells. Method: immunoSEQ multiplex PCR; TCRdb's copy keeps in-frame clones and lacks some. The table lists 45,000 to 55,000 clones, roughly four fifths of them singletons, with approximately 1.5% in the top ten. The CDR3 contains 15 residues. V was clipped by 11 bases and J by 6 bases, with 22 bases between them. Germline CDR1 SNHLY, CDR2 FYNNEI. The chain joins TRBV2 to TRBJ2-2; D may be TRBD1 or TRBD2 (7 bases each). The source is an adult in good health and CMV-seronegative. Specimen: memory CD4+ T cells from blood. This CDR3 reads CAAQGGGSKPGELFF. The DNA for the CDR3 is TGTGCCGCCCAGGGGGGAGGGTCCAAGCCCGGGGAGCTGTTTTTT.